This TCR beta chain was sequenced during a study of graft-versus-host responses after intestinal transplantation (dated by TCRdb to the early 2020s). Context from the whole study: The transplants that recipients got were multivisceral, liver-intestinal, or isolated intestinal. A peak of at least 4% donor T cells among recipient peripheral blood mononuclear cells was the definition used for donor T cell macrochimerism. Alloreactive clones were identified by sequencing pre-transplant mixed lymphocyte reaction products and comparing these products with unstimulated pre-transplant donor and recipient T cells. The cohort enrolled 20 to 30 intestinal transplant recipients including one retransplant, and 3 patients lacking pretransplant specimens were excluded. Rather than going through the commercial service, samples from a few later patients were sequenced in-house on an Illumina MiSeq and processed with MiXCR. Every recipient was given anti-thymocyte globulin induction, followed by around three years of maintenance tacrolimus and steroids. After intestinal transplantation, graft-versus-host and host-versus-graft alloreactive T cell clones in the graft, circulation and bone marrow were tracked using bulk TCR-beta CDR3 sequencing.

The time point label, read with the paper, signifies: cells obtained before transplantation from donor or recipient. CD3+CD4+ and CD3+CD8+ populations were FACS-sorted from unstimulated pre-transplant donor and recipient cells taken from spleen or lymph nodes. The full study reports these points: The relatively low number and heterogeneity of intestinal transplant patients limited the conclusions. GvH clones turned up in recipient bone marrow, with some appearing earlier in ileal mucosa or blood, a pattern consistent with an intestinal mucosal origin. Patients with donor T cell macrochimerism had high GvH to HvG T cell clonal ratios in their allografts. Early after transplant, declines in HvG clones were associated with peak levels of circulating GvH clones.

Of note for this clone: The target of this receptor is not known. Base qualities are not at hand, and no much larger clone is one base apart.

The CDR3, from cysteine to phenylalanine, totals 12 residues. Kept here is only the CDR3 DNA, which spans 36 bases and is read in frame from base 1. Sequences MDHEN (CDR1) and SYDVKM (CDR2) are obtained from the germline V gene. The junction shows trimming of 4 bases on V and 7 bases on J, and the gene matches do not reach 3 bases of it. The method behind the library was the immunoSEQ multiplex PCR assay. For most patients, genomic DNA was isolated with the Qiagen DNeasy Blood and Tissue Kit and shipped frozen to Adaptive Biotechnologies for TCR sequencing. High-throughput TCR-beta CDR3 sequencing of genomic DNA from most patients was performed by Adaptive Biotechnologies. The authors' analysis ran thus. Adaptive's ImmunoSEQ software supplied the TCR sequencing data for roughly 17 patients, while MiXCR and VDJtools were used to process a few other patients. To correct CD4 versus CD8 sorting errors, any sequence found in both subsets at a frequency ratio below 5:1 was removed. CDR3 nucleotide sequences shared by donor and recipient were removed because the origin of these sequences could not be assigned. Alloreactive clones required at least 2-fold expansion over unstimulated cells and minimum CFSE-low frequency of 0.002% (template counts) or 0.001% (read counts). Mappable clones were those detected in sequenced pre-transplant spleen, lymph node, or MLR CFSE-low populations of the donor or recipient. The cumulative frequency of alloreactive clones was calculated as a percentage of all sequences, weighted by copy number. This is the immuneACCESS table as TCRdb keeps it, with only in-frame sequences that have V and J called. A part of the clones is gone; compared with another copy, unresolved V genes explain less than half, and the rest is unexplained. V and J calls and clone size come straight from that table; D and trimming were deduced from the DNA. Here the sample has 75,000 to 100,000 clones; 91% occur a single time. The ten largest clones capture approximately 0.18% of the sample.

The sample consisted of unstimulated CD4+ T cells sorted from spleen or lymph node cells, taken before transplant. The chain links TRBV28 with TRBJ1-2; TRBD1 matches 7 bases in the middle. This sequence was found in a human donor who was the organ donor for an intestinal transplant. DNA sequence: TGTGCCAGCAGTTCGACAGGGCCTGGCTACACCTTC. The resulting protein is CASSSTGPGYTF.